Presented here are 16 T cell receptor beta chains from one specimen sequenced in a study of T cell clones after liver transplantation. TCRdb keeps only in-frame clones here, not all; method: immunoSEQ multiplex PCR. The data contain tens of thousands of clones, 80% to 95% of them singletons. Sample: CD4+ T cells from blood, taken less than 27 months after liver transplant. The receptors were sampled from a human patient who received a liver transplant. The T cells may come from the graft donor.

This chain links TRBV6-1 with TRBJ2-3; D might be TRBD2 (6 bases). The V gene lost 1 base and the J gene lost 4 bases, with 18 bases spanning the gap. The CDR3 consists of 17 residues. Per the germline V gene, CDR1 is MNHNS and CDR2 is SASEGT. The CDR3 protein is CASSEVTGSFGADTQYF. The CDR3, as DNA: TGTGCCAGCAGTGAAGTGACCGGGAGTTTCGGCGCAGATACGCAGTATTTT.

The rearrangement links TRBV27 to TRBJ2-7; weak D call: TRBD1 (5 bases). This CDR3 spans 15 amino acids. The germline CDR1 and CDR2 sequences are MNHEY and SMNVEV (reference sequence). Trimming left V 5 bases short and J 6 bases short, with 20 bases between. The CDR3 nucleotides read TGTGCCAGCAGTCACTCTATCCCAGGGTTATCCGAGCAGTACTTC. Amino acids: CASSHSIPGLSEQYF.

This chain joins TRBV19 and TRBJ1-1, with a weak D call TRBD1 (6 bases). The CDR3 totals 14 residues. Germline lookup yields CDR1 LNHDA and CDR2 SQIVND (reference sequence). V lost 7 bases and J 0 bases, leaving 12 bases between the germline ends. The CDR3 DNA reads as TGTGCCAGTAAAACATGGGACATGAACACTGAAGCTTTCTTT. Encoded protein: CASKTWDMNTEAFF.

This chain joins TRBV7-9 and TRBJ1-1, with TRBD1 as a possible D gene (6 bases). Germline V lookup: CDR1 SEHNR, CDR2 FQNEAQ (reference sequence). The length of the CDR3 is 17 residues. Trimming cost V 5 bases and J 1 base, with 20 bases left between them. The CDR3 region has the DNA TGTGCCAGCAGCCTTATCCTGGGGGCAAGGGAGAACACTGAAGCTTTCTTT. Residues: CASSLILGARENTEAFF. Full variable domain (outside the CDR3, taken from reference TRBV7-9 and TRBJ1-1): DTGVSQNPRHKITKRGQNVTFRCDPISEHNRLYWYRQTLGQGPEFLTYFQNEAQLEKSRLLSDRFSAERPKGSFSTLEIQRTEQGDSAMYLCASSLILGARENTEAFFGQGTRLTVV.

This sequence joins TRBV7-2 and TRBJ2-5; 8 bases fit TRBD2. The J segment lost 1 base and the V segment lost 2 bases, leaving 6 bases of the junction unmatched. Germline CDR1 SGHTA, CDR2 FQGNSA. This CDR3 has 16 amino acids. CDR3 sequence (DNA): TGTGCCAGCAGCTTAAGCACGGCGGGGGGCCAAGAGACCCAGTACTTC. It is translated as CASSLSTAGGQETQYF.

The chain joins TRBV11-3 to TRBJ2-5, with 11 bases fitting TRBD2. V was pared by 5 bases and J by 5 bases, with 10 bases of the junction left unmatched. Germline V lookup: CDR1 SGHNT, CDR2 YENEEA. This CDR3 is built from 16 residues. The CDR3, as DNA: TGTGCCAGCAGCCACCAAGCTAGCGGGAGGTGGGAGACCCAGTACTTC. Encoded protein: CASSHQASGRWETQYF.

The DNA of the CDR3 is TGCAGCGTCACGATAGCGGGAGGCTTAGATACGCAGTATTTT. Translation: CSVTIAGGLDTQYF. V and J are TRBV29-1 and TRBJ2-3, with 10 bases fitting TRBD2. V was pared by 6 bases and J by 5 bases, with 8 bases of the junction left unmatched. Looked up from germline, CDR1 is SQVTM and CDR2 is ANQGSEA. This CDR3 spans 14 amino acids.

The chain combines TRBV14 with TRBJ2-1; D is possibly TRBD1 or TRBD2 (5 bases each). The CDR3 consists of 16 residues. Germline values: CDR1 SGHDN, CDR2 FVKESK. The V end lost 4 bases, the J end lost 0 bases, and 13 bases lay between the germline ends. The CDR3 sequence: CASSPPGTPSYNEQFF. The CDR3, as DNA: TGTGCCAGCAGCCCGCCCGGGACGCCCTCCTACAATGAGCAGTTCTTC.

The chain uses TRBV19 and TRBJ2-5; TRBD1 might be the D (8 bases). The CDR3 contains 18 residues. Germline-derived CDR1 and CDR2 are LNHDA and SQIVND (reference sequence). Trimming removed 5 bases at V and 5 bases at J, with 27 bases between. The CDR3 loop is CASSLRPGVTGGVETQYF. The CDR3 DNA follows: TGTGCCAGTAGTCTTCGGCCAGGGGTCACAGGGGGGGTGGAGACCCAGTACTTC.

The V call is TRBV6-5, the J call TRBJ1-1; the D gene is possibly TRBD1 (5 bases). CDR3 length equals 14 residues. Per the germline V gene, CDR1 is MNHEY and CDR2 is SVGAGI. The V gene lost 6 bases and the J gene lost 4 bases, with 15 bases spanning the gap. CDR3 DNA: TGTGCCAGCAGCCTTGGGGGGGGAGGCACTGAAGCTTTCTTT. This translates into CASSLGGGGTEAFF.

As concerns this clone: A read error may produce the germline difference seen at one junction end. The same CDR3 can be traced to other DNA sequences in this sample. The chain recombines TRBV29-1 with TRBJ2-3; 8 nucleotides align to TRBD1. This CDR3 comprises 14 residues. The germline gives CDR1 SQVTM, CDR2 ANQGSEA. CDR3 sequence: CSVDRARDTDTQYF. The CDR3 DNA reads as TGTAGCGTGGACAGGGCCAGGGACACAGATACGCAGTATTTT.

The rearrangement joins TRBV19 to TRBJ1-5; no reliable D call. The CDR3 runs to 12 residues. The germline V gene has CDR1 LNHDA and CDR2 SQIVND (reference sequence). With 2 bases removed from V and 9 bases from J, the gap between germline ends came to 8 bases. The CDR3 spells CASSIFRGPQHF. The CDR3 DNA reads TGTGCCAGTAGTATATTTCGGGGGCCCCAGCATTTT.

Only one count was recorded for this clone. This rearrangement joins TRBV10-3 to TRBJ2-7; no clear D. CDR3 length: 12 residues. CDR1 and CDR2 (germline): ENHRY, SYGVKD. Trimming took 4 bases from V and 5 from J, leaving 9 bases between them. CDR3 loop: CAISGYRDEQYF. The CDR3 nucleotides read TGTGCCATCAGTGGATATCGGGACGAGCAGTACTTC.

This rearrangement joins TRBV7-8 to TRBJ2-2, with 7 positions matching TRBD2. The CDR3 is 16 amino acids. Germline trimming cut 1 base from V and 4 bases from J; bases unmatched to any gene: 6. Germline V gene lookup returns CDR1 SGHVS and CDR2 FQNEAQ. For the CDR3, the DNA is TGTGCCAGCAGCTTAGTGGCGGGAGCGAGCACCGGGGAGCTGTTTTTT. Amino acid sequence: CASSLVAGASTGELFF. Combining the CDR3 with reference TRBV7-8 and TRBJ2-2 gives the whole variable domain GAGVSQSPRYKVAKRGQDVALRCDPISGHVSLFWYQQALGQGPEFLTYFQNEAQLDKSGLPSDRFFAERPEGSVSTLKIQRTQQEDSAVYLCASSLVAGASTGELFFGEGSRLTVL.

V is TRBV5-8 and J is TRBJ2-3; tentatively, D is TRBD1 (6 bases). The V gene lost 7 bases and the J gene lost 0 bases, with 15 bases spanning the gap. Germline CDR1 is SGHTS and CDR2 is YDEGEE. The length of the CDR3 is 15 residues. Written as DNA, the CDR3 is TGTGCCAGCGGGGGCGAGGGAAAAAGCACAGATACGCAGTATTTT. Translating gives CASGGEGKSTDTQYF.

The V gene is TRBV9, the J gene TRBJ1-2; 9 nucleotides align to TRBD1. The CDR3 has 15 amino acids. V shed 1 base and J 8 bases; nucleotides not matched to a gene: 9. CDR1 SGDLS and CDR2 YYNGEE come from the germline V gene. The CDR3 nucleotides are TGTGCCAGCAGCGTAAGGGCGGGACAGGGCGGAGGCTACACCTTC. Translating gives CASSVRAGQGGGYTF.